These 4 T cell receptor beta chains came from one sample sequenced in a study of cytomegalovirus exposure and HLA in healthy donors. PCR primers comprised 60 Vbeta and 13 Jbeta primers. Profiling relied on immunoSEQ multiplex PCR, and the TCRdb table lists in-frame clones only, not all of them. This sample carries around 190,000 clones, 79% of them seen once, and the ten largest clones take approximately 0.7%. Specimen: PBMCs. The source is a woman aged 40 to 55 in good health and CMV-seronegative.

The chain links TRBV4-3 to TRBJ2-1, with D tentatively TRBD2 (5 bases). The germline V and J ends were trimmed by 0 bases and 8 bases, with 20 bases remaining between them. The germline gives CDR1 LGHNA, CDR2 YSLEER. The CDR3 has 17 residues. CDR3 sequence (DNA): TGCGCCAGCAGCCAAGACTTTGGACCCTCCTTCGGGGATGAGCAGTTCTTC. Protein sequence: CASSQDFGPSFGDEQFF.

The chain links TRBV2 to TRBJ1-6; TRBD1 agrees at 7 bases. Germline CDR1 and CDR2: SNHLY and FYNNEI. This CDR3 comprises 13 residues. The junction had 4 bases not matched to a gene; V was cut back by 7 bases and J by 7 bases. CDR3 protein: CASNDRANSPLHF. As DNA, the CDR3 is TGTGCCAGCAATGACAGGGCGAATTCACCCCTCCACTTT.

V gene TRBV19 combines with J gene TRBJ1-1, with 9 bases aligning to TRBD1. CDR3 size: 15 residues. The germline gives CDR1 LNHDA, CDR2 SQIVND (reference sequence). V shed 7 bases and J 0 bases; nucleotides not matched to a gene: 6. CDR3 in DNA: TGTGCCAGTAACAGGGGGCGCGGTGTGAACACTGAAGCTTTCTTT. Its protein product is CASNRGRGVNTEAFF.

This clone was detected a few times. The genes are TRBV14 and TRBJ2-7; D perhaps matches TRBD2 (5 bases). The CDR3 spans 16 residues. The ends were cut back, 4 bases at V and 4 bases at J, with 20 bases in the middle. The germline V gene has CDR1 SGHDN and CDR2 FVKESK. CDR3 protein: CASSPPLGAGRYEQYF. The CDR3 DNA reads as TGTGCCAGCAGCCCCCCCCTTGGTGCGGGTAGGTACGAGCAGTACTTC.